This TCR beta chain was captured in a study of OX40 agonist ivuxolimab in advanced cancers. Study context: Previous treatment with anti-PD-1, anti-PD-L1 or anti-CTLA-4 therapy was allowed; 40% had received some. Study results and caveats: No antigen was identified for the clonally expanded peripheral T cells. CD8+ T cells showed, on average, more clonal expansion than CD4+ cells. Nonresponders included some who also had low normalized T-cell clonal expansion.

This clone was picked up a small number of times. The target antigen is unknown. The protocol was immunoSEQ multiplex PCR, while the TCRdb copy is restricted to in-frame clones and leaves out a portion. In the table there are about 80,000 clones, roughly 84% of which are singletons. The CDR3 extends over 15 amino acids. Trimming shortened V by 4 bases and J by 1 base, and 12 bases separated the two germline ends. Germline lookup yields CDR1 ENHRY and CDR2 SYGVKD. Here the sequenced sample was CD4+ or CD8+ T cells sorted from blood, taken in a trial of the OX40 agonist ivuxolimab. This TCR was sampled from an adult with an advanced solid tumor such as melanoma, head and neck, liver or kidney cancer. The V call is TRBV10-3, the J call TRBJ2-3; maybe TRBD2 (5 bases). CDR3 coding DNA: TGTGCCATCAGTGCAGAGGGAACGGGCACAGATACGCAGTATTTT. Its protein is CAISAEGTGTDTQYF.